One sample yielded the 22 T cell receptor beta chains listed below, sequenced in a study of blood T cell repertoires in COVID-19. TCRdb's copy holds only in-frame clones and misses some; the assay was immunoSEQ multiplex PCR. In the table there are about 49,000 clones, 55% to 70% of which are singletons. The sequencing input was peripheral blood. The source is a woman in her 70s with acute or convalescent COVID-19.

This rearrangement joins TRBV5-1 to TRBJ2-2, with D maybe TRBD1 (6 bases). Trimming removed 0 bases at V and 6 bases at J, with 12 bases between. CDR1 is SGHRS and CDR2 is YFSETQ in the germline V gene. The CDR3 covers 15 residues. In nucleotides, the CDR3 is TGCGCCAGCAGCTTGGGTGGAACAGGGCCCGGGGAGCTGTTTTTT. Amino acids: CASSLGGTGPGELFF.

The J gene is TRBJ2-5, the V gene TRBV7-9; D possibly corresponds to TRBD1 (6 bases). The V end lost 5 bases, the J end lost 1 base, and 11 bases lay between the germline ends. The CDR3 runs to 14 residues. Germline values: CDR1 SEHNR, CDR2 FQNEAQ (reference sequence). CDR3 in amino acids: CASSPDRVQETQYF. The CDR3 region has the DNA TGTGCCAGCAGCCCGGACAGAGTCCAAGAGACCCAGTACTTC.

The chain uses TRBV29-1 and TRBJ2-1; 9 bases are shared with TRBD2. Germline V CDR1 and CDR2: SQVTM, ANQGSEA. The V and J ends lost 4 bases and 7 bases, in that order; junction bases with no gene match: 5. The CDR3 extends over 13 amino acids. The CDR3 is CSVVAGGPNEQFF. The CDR3 DNA is TGCAGCGTTGTGGCGGGAGGGCCTAATGAGCAGTTCTTC.

This clone was observed a handful of times. V usage is TRBV28 and J usage is TRBJ2-1, with D perhaps matching TRBD2 (6 bases). Trimming removed 5 bases at V and 0 bases at J, with 8 bases between. Germline V gives CDR1 MDHEN, CDR2 SYDVKM. The CDR3 is 14 amino acids. CDR3 bases: TGTGCCAGCAGTGGGACTCGCTCCTACAATGAGCAGTTCTTC. As protein: CASSGTRSYNEQFF.

In this sample, this clone turned up many times. The CDR3 reads CASSLSETGELFF. The CDR3 coding sequence is TGTGCCAGCAGCTTATCTGAGACCGGGGAGCTGTTTTTT. The rearrangement links TRBV5-5 to TRBJ2-2; no reliable D call. The V and J ends lost 2 bases and 5 bases respectively, with 7 bases between them. This CDR3 has 13 amino acids. CDR1 and CDR2 from the germline V gene are SGHKS and YYEKEE (reference sequence).

The V call is TRBV23-1, the J call TRBJ1-1, with 7 bases lining up with TRBD1. TRBV23-1 is an open reading frame, and its role is uncertain. The CDR3 is made up of 20 amino acids. Trimming at V came to 2 bases and at J to 5 bases, leaving 23 bases not matched to a gene. Here the CDR3 reads CASSQIGGRQGSNSETEAFF. The CDR3 DNA sequence: TGCGCCAGCAGTCAAATAGGTGGTCGACAGGGATCGAATTCAGAAACTGAAGCTTTCTTT.

The J gene is TRBJ1-5, the V gene TRBV2, with D possibly being TRBD1 (6 bases). With 6 bases removed from V and 3 bases from J, the gap between germline ends came to 12 bases. Germline CDR1 is SNHLY and CDR2 is FYNNEI. The CDR3 is made up of 14 amino acids. CDR3 region: CASRAGALNQPQHF. For the CDR3, the DNA is TGTGCCAGCAGAGCAGGGGCCCTCAATCAGCCCCAGCATTTT.

The chain employs TRBV5-1 and TRBJ1-2; 10 bases fit TRBD1. J lost 3 bases, V lost 5 bases, and 7 bases had no gene match. The CDR3 has 15 residues. Germline-derived CDR1 and CDR2 are SGHRS and YFSETQ. CDR3 region: CASSPRQGAHYGYTF. CDR3 in DNA: TGCGCCAGCAGTCCTCGACAGGGGGCACACTATGGCTACACCTTC.

This sequence joins TRBV5-1 and TRBJ1-5; D unresolved. This CDR3 spans 14 amino acids. From germline, CDR1 is SGHRS and CDR2 YFSETQ. V lost 2 bases, J lost 2 bases, and 8 bases lay in between. CDR3 region: CASSFEYGNQPQHF. As DNA, the CDR3 is TGCGCCAGCAGCTTCGAGTATGGCAATCAGCCCCAGCATTTT. Full variable domain (outside the CDR3, taken from reference TRBV5-1 and TRBJ1-5): KAGVTQTPRYLIKTRGQQVTLSCSPISGHRSVSWYQQTPGQGLQFLFEYFSETQRNKGNFPGRFSGRQFSNSRSEMNVSTLELGDSALYLCASSFEYGNQPQHFGDGTRLSIL.

On this clone itself: The germline gene is not matched at one end of the junction; a read error may be the cause. The chain uses TRBV7-7 and TRBJ1-3; 11 bases line up with TRBD1. The CDR3 has 16 amino acids. CDR1 is SSHAT, CDR2 FNYEAQ, per germline (reference sequence). In DNA form, the CDR3 reads TGTGCTAGCAGCTGGGACAGGGGGTTTTCTGGAAACACCATATATTTT. Protein: CASSWDRGFSGNTIYF.

This clone was seen a few times. The CDR3 nucleotides read TGTGCCAGCAGCGCCACAGGGGCAAACAATCAGCCCCAGCATTTT. It specifies CASSATGANNQPQHF. The rearrangement links TRBV9 to TRBJ1-5, with 7 bases matching TRBD1. CDR1 and CDR2 from the germline V gene are SGDLS and YYNGEE. Germline trimming cut 3 bases from V and 3 bases from J; bases unmatched to any gene: 6. This CDR3 is 15 amino acids long.

This clone has only a few counts. The genes are TRBV27 and TRBJ2-6, with D possibly being TRBD2 (5 bases). The CDR3 totals 14 residues. Germline V gene sequence: CDR1 MNHEY, CDR2 SMNVEV (reference sequence). V lost 6 bases and J lost 2, with 8 bases in between. The CDR3 region is CASRRGPGANVLTF. The CDR3 DNA reads TGTGCCAGCAGACGGGGTCCTGGGGCCAACGTCCTGACTTTC.

This clone was picked up a small number of times. The rearrangement links TRBV5-8 to TRBJ2-6; the D is unclear. Germline V gene sequence: CDR1 SGHTS, CDR2 YDEGEE. The CDR3 covers 18 residues. V lost 0 bases to trimming and J lost 0 bases, with 13 bases between them. The CDR3 reads CASSLVTVAGSGANVLTF. The CDR3 DNA sequence: TGTGCCAGCAGCTTGGTTACGGTAGCCGGCTCTGGGGCCAACGTCCTGACTTTC.

The chain is built from TRBV15 and TRBJ1-4; D is possibly TRBD1 (6 bases). The germline gives CDR1 LNHNV, CDR2 YYDKDF (reference sequence). V was trimmed by 2 bases and J by 2 bases, leaving 15 bases between them. The CDR3 spans 17 residues. In DNA form, the CDR3 reads TGTGCCACCAGCAGAATACGGCGGGGGGCCACTAATGAAAAACTGTTTTTT. Protein: CATSRIRRGATNEKLFF.

The chain couples TRBV9 to TRBJ2-7, with TRBD1 as a possible D gene (5 bases). V was clipped by 4 bases and J by 2 bases, with 16 bases between them. The germline gives CDR1 SGDLS, CDR2 YYNGEE. This CDR3 has 15 residues. CDR3 sequence: CASSTQPTATYEQYF. CDR3 bases: TGTGCCAGCAGCACCCAACCGACAGCAACCTACGAGCAGTACTTC. The whole variable domain, filled in from reference TRBV9 and TRBJ2-7, reads DSGVTQTPKHLITATGQRVTLRCSPRSGDLSVYWYQQSLDQGLQFLIQYYNGEERAKGNILERFSAQQFPDLHSELNLSSLELGDSALYFCASSTQPTATYEQYFGPGTRLTVT.

The chain is built from TRBV6-5 and TRBJ1-2; 10 bases are shared with TRBD1. CDR1 is MNHEY and CDR2 is SVGAGI in the germline V gene. V lost 8 bases to trimming and J lost 4 bases; unmatched junction nucleotides: 4. This CDR3 spans 13 amino acids. The CDR3 DNA follows: TGTGCCAGCTGGGACAGGGGCTCCTATGGCTACACCTTC. It is translated as CASWDRGSYGYTF.

This clone was observed a few times. The chain is built from TRBV15 and TRBJ2-1; possible D gene TRBD2, 5 bases. The CDR3 loop spans 15 amino acids. Trimming shortened V by 1 base and J by 8 bases, and 15 bases separated the two germline ends. Per germline, CDR1 LNHNV and CDR2 YYDKDF (reference sequence). The CDR3 DNA follows: TGTGCCACCAGCAGAGGGGGTCGGGGTTCCGATGAGCAGTTCTTC. It yields the protein CATSRGGRGSDEQFF.

This clone was seen only once. The chain joins TRBV29-1 to TRBJ1-1; D possibly corresponds to TRBD1 (6 bases). CDR1 and CDR2 (germline): SQVTM, ANQGSEA. Trimming stripped 1 base from V and 4 bases from J, with 10 bases between. The length of the CDR3 is 13 residues. The CDR3 is CSVEGTQGTEAFF. CDR3 in DNA: TGCAGCGTTGAAGGGACACAGGGCACTGAAGCTTTCTTT. Full variable domain (rest looked up from reference TRBV29-1 and TRBJ1-1): SAVISQKPSRDICQRGTSLTIQCQVDSQVTMMFWYRQQPGQSLTLIATANQGSEATYESGFVIDKFPISRPNLTFSTLTVSNMSPEDSSIYLCSVEGTQGTEAFFGQGTRLTVV.

This clone was counted once. The CDR3, as DNA: TGCGCCAGCAGCTTGGTACAGGGCTCTATCAATGAGCAGTTCTTC. The encoded protein is CASSLVQGSINEQFF. V is TRBV5-1 and J is TRBJ2-1; perhaps TRBD1 as D (6 bases). This CDR3 has 15 residues. Germline V lookup: CDR1 SGHRS, CDR2 YFSETQ. V lost 0 bases and J 6 bases, leaving 13 bases between the germline ends.

The chain recombines TRBV4-2 with TRBJ2-5; 7 nucleotides align to TRBD2. There are 17 residues in the CDR3. Per germline, CDR1 LGHNA and CDR2 YNFKEQ. J was trimmed by 0 bases and V by 2 bases; bases with no gene match: 9. CDR3 in DNA: TGTGCCAGCAGCCAAAATTGGGGGGGATATTACCAAGAGACCCAGTACTTC. Protein: CASSQNWGGYYQETQYF.

The chain links TRBV10-3 to TRBJ2-1, with 8 bases fitting TRBD2. The V gene's germline CDR1 is ENHRY and CDR2 SYGVKD. V shed 0 bases and J 7 bases; nucleotides not matched to a gene: 8. The CDR3 is made up of 16 amino acids. The CDR3 spells CAISESVAGKGNEQFF. The DNA for the CDR3 is TGTGCCATCAGTGAGTCCGTAGCGGGGAAAGGTAATGAGCAGTTCTTC.

This clone was counted between two and nine times. The chain recombines TRBV13 with TRBJ1-6; weak D call: TRBD1 (5 bases). The CDR3 consists of 15 residues. CDR1 and CDR2 from the germline V gene are PRHDT and FYEKMQ (reference sequence). V was pared by 5 bases and J by 5 bases, with 13 bases between. CDR3 DNA sequence: TGTGCCAGCAGCCACCGACAGATCCATAATTCACCCCTCCACTTT. As protein: CASSHRQIHNSPLHF.